This TCR beta chain was identified during a study of cytomegalovirus exposure and HLA in healthy donors. Overall study context: The Caucasian-associated ancestry cluster contained around four fifths of the approximately 390 genotyped donors.

This PCR relied on a set of 60 Vbeta primers and 13 Jbeta primers. TCRdb keeps only in-frame clones here, not all; method: immunoSEQ multiplex PCR. Of 120,000 to 150,000 clones in the sample, roughly 80% are singletons; the top ten hold less than 3.5%. A remark on this clone: Its antigen remains unknown.

Study-wide findings and caveats: A missense variant in DCLRE1C was later tied to TCR beta V- and J-gene trimming.

CDR1 is SEHNR and CDR2 is FQNEAQ in the germline V gene (reference sequence). V was cut by 5 bases and J by 2 bases, with 15 bases left in between. The CDR3 is made up of 15 amino acids. V is TRBV7-9 and J is TRBJ1-1, with no clear D. The sequencing sample was made of PBMCs. The receptor was isolated from a woman aged 25 to 39 in good health and CMV-seronegative. In DNA, the CDR3 is TGTGCCAGCAGCCCTATGGACCCGGGAAACACTGAAGCTTTCTTT. Its protein is CASSPMDPGNTEAFF.